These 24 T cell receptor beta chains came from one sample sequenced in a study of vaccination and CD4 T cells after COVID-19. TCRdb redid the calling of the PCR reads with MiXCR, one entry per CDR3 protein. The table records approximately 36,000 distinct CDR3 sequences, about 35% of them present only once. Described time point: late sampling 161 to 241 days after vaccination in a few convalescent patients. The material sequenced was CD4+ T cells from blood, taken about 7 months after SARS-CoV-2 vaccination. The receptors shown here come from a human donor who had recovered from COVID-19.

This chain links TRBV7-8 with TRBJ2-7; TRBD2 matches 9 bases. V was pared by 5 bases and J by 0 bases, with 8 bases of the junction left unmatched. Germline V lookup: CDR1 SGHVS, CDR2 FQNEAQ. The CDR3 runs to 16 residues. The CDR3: CASSRLAGTSSYEQYF. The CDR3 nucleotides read TGTGCCAGCAGCCGTCTAGCGGGAACGAGCTCCTACGAGCAGTACTTC.

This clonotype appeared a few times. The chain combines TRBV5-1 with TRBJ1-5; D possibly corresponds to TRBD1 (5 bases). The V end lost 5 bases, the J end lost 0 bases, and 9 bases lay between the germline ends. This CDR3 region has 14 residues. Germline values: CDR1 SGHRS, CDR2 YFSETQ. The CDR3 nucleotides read TGCGCCAGCAGGGGGGACGGTAGCAATCAGCCCCAGCATTTT. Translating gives CASRGDGSNQPQHF.

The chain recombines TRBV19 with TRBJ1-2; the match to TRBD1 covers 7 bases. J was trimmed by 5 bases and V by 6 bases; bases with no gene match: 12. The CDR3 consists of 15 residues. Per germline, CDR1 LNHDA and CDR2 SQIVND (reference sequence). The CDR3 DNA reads TGTGCCAGTAGCCCCATTCAGGGGGAGAAGTATGGCTACACCTTC. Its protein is CASSPIQGEKYGYTF.

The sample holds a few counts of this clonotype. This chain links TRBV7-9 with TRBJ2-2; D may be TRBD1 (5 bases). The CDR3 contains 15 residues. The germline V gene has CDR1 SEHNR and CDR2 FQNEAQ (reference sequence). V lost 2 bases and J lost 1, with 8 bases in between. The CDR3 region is CASSLSGRNTGELFF. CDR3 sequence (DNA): TGTGCCAGCAGCTTATCAGGGCGGAACACCGGGGAGCTGTTTTTT.

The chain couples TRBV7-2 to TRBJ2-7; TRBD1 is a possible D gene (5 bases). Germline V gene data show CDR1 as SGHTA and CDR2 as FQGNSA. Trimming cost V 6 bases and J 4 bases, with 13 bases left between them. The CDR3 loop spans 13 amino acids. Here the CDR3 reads CASRPPDSYEQYF. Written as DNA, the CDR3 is TGTGCCAGCAGACCCCCTGACAGTTACGAGCAGTACTTC.

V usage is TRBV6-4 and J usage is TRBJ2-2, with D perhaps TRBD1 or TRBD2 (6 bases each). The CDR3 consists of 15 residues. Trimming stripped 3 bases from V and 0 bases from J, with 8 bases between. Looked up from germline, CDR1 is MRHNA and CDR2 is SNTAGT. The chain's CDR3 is CASSEEGANTGELFF. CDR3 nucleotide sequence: TGTGCCAGCAGTGAGGAGGGGGCGAACACCGGGGAGCTGTTTTTT.

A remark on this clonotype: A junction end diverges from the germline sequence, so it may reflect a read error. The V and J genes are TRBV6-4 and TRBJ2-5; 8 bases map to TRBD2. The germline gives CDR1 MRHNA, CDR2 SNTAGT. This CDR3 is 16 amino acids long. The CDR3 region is CAISESSGIAGETQYF. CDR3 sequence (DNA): TGTGCCATCAGTGAGAGTAGCGGGATTGCGGGAGAGACCCAGTACTTC.

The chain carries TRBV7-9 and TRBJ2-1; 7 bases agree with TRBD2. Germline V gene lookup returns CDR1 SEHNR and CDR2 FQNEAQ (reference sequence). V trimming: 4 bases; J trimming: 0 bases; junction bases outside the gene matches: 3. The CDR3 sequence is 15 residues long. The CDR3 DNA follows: TGTGCCAGCAGCTCCCGGGACTACTCCTACAATGAGCAGTTCTTC. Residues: CASSSRDYSYNEQFF.

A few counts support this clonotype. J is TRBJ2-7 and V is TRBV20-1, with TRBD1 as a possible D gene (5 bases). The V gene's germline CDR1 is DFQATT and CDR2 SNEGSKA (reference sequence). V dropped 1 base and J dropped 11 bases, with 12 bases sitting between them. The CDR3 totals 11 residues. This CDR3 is CSARAGQAKYF. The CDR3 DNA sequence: TGCAGTGCTAGAGCTGGACAAGCTAAGTACTTC.

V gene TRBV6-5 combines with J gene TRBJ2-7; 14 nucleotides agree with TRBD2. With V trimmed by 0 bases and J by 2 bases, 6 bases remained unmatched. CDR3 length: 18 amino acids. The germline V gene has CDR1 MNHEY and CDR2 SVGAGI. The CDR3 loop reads CASSYSTGLAGGAYEQYF. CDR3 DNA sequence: TGTGCCAGCAGTTACTCCACCGGACTAGCGGGAGGCGCCTACGAGCAGTACTTC.

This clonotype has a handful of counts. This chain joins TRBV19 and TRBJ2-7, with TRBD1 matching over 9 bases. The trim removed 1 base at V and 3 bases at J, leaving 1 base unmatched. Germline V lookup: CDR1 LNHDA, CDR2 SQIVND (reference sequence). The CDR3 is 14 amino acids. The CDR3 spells CASSIGQGDYEQYF. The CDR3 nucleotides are TGTGCCAGTAGTATAGGACAGGGGGACTACGAGCAGTACTTC.

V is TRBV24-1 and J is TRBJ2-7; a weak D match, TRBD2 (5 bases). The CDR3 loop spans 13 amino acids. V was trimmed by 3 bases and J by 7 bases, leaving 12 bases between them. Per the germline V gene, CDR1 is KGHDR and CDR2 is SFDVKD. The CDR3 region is CATSDPGVKEQYF. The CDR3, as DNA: TGTGCCACCAGTGATCCCGGGGTTAAGGAGCAGTACTTC.

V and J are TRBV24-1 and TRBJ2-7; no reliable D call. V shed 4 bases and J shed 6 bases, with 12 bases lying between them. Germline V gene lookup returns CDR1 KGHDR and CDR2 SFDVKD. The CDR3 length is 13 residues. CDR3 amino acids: CATSDLTRGEQYF. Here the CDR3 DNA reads TGTGCCACCAGTGACCTGACAAGAGGCGAGCAGTACTTC.

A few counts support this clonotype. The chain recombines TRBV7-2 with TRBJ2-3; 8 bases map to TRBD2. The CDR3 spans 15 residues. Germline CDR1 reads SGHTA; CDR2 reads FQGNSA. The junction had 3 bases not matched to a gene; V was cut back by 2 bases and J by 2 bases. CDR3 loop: CASSLRGGSTDTQYF. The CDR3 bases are TGTGCCAGCAGCTTACGGGGGGGGTCCACAGATACGCAGTATTTT.

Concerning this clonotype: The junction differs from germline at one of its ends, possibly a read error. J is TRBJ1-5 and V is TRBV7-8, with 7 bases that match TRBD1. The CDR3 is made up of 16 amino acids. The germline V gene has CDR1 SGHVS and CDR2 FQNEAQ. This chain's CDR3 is CASSLEGGAWNQPRHF. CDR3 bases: TGTGCCAGCAGCTTAGAAGGGGGCGCGTGGAATCAGCCCCGGCATTTT.

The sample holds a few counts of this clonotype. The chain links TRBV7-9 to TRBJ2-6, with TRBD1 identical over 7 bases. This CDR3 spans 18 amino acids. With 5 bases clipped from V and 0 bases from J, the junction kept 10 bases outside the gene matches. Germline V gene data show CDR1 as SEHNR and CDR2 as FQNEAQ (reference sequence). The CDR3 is CASSLTGSTLSGANVLTF. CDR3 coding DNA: TGTGCCAGCAGCCTGACAGGGTCCACCCTCTCTGGGGCCAACGTCCTGACTTTC.

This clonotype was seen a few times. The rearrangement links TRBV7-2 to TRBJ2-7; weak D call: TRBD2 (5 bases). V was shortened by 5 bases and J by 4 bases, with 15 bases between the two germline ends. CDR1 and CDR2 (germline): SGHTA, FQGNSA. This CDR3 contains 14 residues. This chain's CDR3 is CASSQDGILYEQYF. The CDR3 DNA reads TGTGCCAGCAGCCAGGACGGGATCCTATACGAGCAGTACTTC.

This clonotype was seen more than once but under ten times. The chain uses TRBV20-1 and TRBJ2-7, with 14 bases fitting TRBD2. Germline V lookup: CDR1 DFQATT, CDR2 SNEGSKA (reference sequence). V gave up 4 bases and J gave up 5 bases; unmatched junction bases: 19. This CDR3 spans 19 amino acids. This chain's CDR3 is CSATRTGTSGSLVRDEQYF. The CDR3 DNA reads TGCAGTGCTACGAGAACTGGGACTAGCGGGAGTCTAGTTCGGGACGAGCAGTACTTC.

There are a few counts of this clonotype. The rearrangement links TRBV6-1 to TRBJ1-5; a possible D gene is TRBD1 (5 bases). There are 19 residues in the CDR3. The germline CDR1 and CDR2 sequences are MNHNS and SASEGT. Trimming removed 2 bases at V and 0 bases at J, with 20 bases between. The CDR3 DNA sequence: TGTGCCAGCAGTGAATTGGGTGGGGAGGGGCGCCATAGCAATCAGCCCCAGCATTTT. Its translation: CASSELGGEGRHSNQPQHF.

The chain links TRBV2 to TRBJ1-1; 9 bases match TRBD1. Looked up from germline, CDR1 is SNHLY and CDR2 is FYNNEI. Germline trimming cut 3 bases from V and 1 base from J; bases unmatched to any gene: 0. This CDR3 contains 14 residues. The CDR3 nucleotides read TGTGCCAGCAGTGAGGGACAGGGGAACACTGAAGCTTTCTTT. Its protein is CASSEGQGNTEAFF.

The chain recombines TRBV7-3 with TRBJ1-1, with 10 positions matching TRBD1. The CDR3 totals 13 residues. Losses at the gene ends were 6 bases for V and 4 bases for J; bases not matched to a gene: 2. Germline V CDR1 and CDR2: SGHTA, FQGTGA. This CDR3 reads CASSWTGGTEAFF. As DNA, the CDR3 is TGTGCCAGCAGTTGGACAGGGGGCACTGAAGCTTTCTTT. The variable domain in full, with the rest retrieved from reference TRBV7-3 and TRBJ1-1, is GAGVSQTPSNKVTEKGKYVELRCDPISGHTALYWYRQSLGQGPEFLIYFQGTGAADDSGLPNDRFFAVRPEGSVSTLKIQRTERGDSAVYLCASSWTGGTEAFFGQGTRLTVV.

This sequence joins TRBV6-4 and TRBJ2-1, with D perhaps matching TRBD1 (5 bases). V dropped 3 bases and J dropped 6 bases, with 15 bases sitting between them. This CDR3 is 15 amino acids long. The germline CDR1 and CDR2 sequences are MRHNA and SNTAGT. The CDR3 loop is CASSETVSDVNEQFF. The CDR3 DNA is TGTGCCAGCAGTGAGACAGTGTCGGATGTCAATGAGCAGTTCTTC.

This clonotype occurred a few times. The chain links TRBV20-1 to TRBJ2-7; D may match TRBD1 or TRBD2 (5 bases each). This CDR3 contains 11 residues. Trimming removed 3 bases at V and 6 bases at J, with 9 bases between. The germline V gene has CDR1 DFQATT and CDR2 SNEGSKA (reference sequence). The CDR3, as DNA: TGCAGTGCTAGGCCCGGGACCGAGCAGTACTTC. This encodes CSARPGTEQYF.

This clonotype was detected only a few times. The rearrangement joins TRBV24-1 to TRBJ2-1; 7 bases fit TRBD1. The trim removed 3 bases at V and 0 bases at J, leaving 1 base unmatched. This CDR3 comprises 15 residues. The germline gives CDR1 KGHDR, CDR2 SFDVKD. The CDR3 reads CATSDGDSSYNEQFF. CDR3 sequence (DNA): TGTGCCACCAGTGATGGGGACAGCTCCTACAATGAGCAGTTCTTC.